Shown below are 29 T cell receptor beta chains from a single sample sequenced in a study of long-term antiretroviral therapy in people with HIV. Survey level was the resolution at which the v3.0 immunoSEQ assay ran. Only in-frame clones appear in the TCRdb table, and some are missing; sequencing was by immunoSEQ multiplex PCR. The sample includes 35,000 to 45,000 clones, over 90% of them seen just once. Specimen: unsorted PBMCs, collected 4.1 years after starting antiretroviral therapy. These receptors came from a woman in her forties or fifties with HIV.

The DNA of the CDR3 is TGCGCCAGCAGCCAAGGGGGAGGCCCTGGAAACACCATATATTTT. This encodes CASSQGGGPGNTIYF. J is TRBJ1-3 and V is TRBV4-3; D is undetermined. This CDR3 comprises 15 residues. Germline CDR1 is LGHNA and CDR2 is YSLEER. Trimming stripped 1 base from V and 2 bases from J, with 9 bases between.

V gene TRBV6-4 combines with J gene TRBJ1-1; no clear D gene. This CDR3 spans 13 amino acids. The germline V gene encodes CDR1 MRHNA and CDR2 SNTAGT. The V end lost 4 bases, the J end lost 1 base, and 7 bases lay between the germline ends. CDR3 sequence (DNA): TGTGCCAGCAGTGGTCAGCCGAACACTGAAGCTTTCTTT. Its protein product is CASSGQPNTEAFF.

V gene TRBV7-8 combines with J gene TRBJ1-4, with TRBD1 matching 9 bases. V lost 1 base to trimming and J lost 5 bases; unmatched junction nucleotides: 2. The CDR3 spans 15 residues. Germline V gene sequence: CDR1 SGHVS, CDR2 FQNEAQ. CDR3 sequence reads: CASSLGDRGNEKLFF. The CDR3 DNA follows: TGTGCCAGCAGCTTAGGAGACAGGGGGAATGAAAAACTGTTTTTT.

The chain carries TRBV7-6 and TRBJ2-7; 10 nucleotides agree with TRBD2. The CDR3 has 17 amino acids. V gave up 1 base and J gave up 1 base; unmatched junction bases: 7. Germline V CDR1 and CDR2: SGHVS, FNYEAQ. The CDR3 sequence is CASSLGTSGALSYEQYF. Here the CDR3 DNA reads TGTGCCAGCAGCTTAGGGACTAGCGGAGCTCTATCCTACGAGCAGTACTTC.

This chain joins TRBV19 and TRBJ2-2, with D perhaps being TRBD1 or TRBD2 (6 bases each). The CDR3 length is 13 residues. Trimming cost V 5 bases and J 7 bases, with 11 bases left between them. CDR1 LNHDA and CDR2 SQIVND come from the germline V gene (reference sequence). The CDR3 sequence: CASSSKGGGELFF. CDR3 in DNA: TGTGCCAGTAGTTCTAAGGGGGGCGGGGAGCTGTTTTTT.

CDR3: CASESSGTGNQPQHF. CDR3 sequence (DNA): TGTGCTAGTGAATCGAGCGGGACAGGGAATCAGCCCCAGCATTTT. This chain uses TRBV12-5 with TRBJ1-5, with 9 bases aligning to TRBD1. This CDR3 spans 15 amino acids. CDR1 and CDR2 from the germline V gene are LGHNT and FRNRAP. V gave up 7 bases and J gave up 4 bases; unmatched junction bases: 8.

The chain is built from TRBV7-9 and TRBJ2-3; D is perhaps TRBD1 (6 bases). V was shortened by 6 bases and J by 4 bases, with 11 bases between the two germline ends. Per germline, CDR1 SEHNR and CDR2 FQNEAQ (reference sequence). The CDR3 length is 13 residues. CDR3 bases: TGTGCCAGCAGTCTGACAGGTTCAGATACGCAGTATTTT. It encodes CASSLTGSDTQYF.

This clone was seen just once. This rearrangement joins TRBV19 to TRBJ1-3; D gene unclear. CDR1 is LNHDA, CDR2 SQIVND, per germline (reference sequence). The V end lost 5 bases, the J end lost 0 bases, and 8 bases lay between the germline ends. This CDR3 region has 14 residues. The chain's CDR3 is CASSPGLSGNTIYF. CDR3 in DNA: TGTGCCAGTAGTCCAGGCCTCTCTGGAAACACCATATATTTT.

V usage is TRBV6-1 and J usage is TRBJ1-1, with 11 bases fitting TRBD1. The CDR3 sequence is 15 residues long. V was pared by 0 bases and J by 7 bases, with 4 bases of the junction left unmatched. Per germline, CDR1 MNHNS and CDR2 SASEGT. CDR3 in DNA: TGTGCCAGCAGTGAAGCGGGACAGGGGGGCGATGAAGCTTTCTTT. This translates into CASSEAGQGGDEAFF.

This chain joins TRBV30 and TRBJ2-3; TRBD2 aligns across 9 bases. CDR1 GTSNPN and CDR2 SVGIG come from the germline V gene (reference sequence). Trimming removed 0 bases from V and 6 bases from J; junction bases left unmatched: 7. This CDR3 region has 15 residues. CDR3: CAWSVLAGLGDTQYF. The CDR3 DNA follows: TGTGCCTGGAGTGTACTAGCGGGCCTGGGGGATACGCAGTATTTT.

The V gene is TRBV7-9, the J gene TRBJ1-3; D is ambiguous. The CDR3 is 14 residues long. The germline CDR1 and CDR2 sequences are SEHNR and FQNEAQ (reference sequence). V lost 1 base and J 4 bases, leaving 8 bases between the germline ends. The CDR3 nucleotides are TGTGCCAGCAGCTTAGGCCAGCACGGAAACACCATATATTTT. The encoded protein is CASSLGQHGNTIYF.

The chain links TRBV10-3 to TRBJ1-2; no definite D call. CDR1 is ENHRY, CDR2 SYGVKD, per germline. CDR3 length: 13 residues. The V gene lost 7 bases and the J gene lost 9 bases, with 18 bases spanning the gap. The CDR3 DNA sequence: TGTGCCATCACCGCCGAGCTTCGAGAGAGCTACACCTTC. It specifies CAITAELRESYTF.

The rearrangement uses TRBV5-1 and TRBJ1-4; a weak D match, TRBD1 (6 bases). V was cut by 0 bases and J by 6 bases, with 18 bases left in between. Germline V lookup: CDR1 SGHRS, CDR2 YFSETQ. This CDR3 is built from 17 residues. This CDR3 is CASSLVVSTGLDEKLFF. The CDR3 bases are TGCGCCAGCAGCTTGGTTGTTTCCACAGGGTTAGATGAAAAACTGTTTTTT.

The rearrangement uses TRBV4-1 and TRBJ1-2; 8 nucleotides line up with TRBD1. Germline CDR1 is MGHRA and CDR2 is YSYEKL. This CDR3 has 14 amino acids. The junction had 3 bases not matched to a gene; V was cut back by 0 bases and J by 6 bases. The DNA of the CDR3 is TGCGCCAGCAGCCAAGACGCAGGGGGCAATGGCTACACCTTC. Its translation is CASSQDAGGNGYTF.

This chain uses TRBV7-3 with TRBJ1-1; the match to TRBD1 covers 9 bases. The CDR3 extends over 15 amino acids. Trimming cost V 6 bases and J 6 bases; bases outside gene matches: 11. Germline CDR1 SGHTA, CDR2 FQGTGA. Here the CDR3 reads CASSHGTGLGAEAFF. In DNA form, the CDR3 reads TGTGCCAGCAGTCATGGGACAGGGCTGGGGGCTGAAGCTTTCTTT.

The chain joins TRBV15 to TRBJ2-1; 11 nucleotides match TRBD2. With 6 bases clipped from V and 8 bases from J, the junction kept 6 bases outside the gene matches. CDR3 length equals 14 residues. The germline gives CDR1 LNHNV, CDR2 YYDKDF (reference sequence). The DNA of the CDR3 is TGTGCCACCAGGCCGACTAGCGGGGCGCATGAGCAGTTCTTC. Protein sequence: CATRPTSGAHEQFF.

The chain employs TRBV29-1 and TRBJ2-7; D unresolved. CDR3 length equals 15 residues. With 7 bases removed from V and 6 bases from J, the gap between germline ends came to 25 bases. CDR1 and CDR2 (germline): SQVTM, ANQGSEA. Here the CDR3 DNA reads TGCAGCGCAGCTACCGGGTCCCTGGGCTCTCGCGAGCAGTACTTC. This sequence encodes CSAATGSLGSREQYF.

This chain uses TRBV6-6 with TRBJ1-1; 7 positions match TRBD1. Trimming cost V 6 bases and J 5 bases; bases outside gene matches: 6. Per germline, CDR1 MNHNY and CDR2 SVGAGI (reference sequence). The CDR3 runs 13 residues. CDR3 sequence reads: CASRTTGETEAFF. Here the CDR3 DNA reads TGTGCCAGCAGGACCACAGGGGAAACTGAAGCTTTCTTT.

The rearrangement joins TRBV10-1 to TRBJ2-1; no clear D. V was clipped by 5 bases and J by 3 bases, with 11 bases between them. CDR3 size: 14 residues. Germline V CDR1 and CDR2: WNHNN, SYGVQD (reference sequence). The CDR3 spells CASSPGPGYNEQFF. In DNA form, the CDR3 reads TGCGCCAGCAGTCCCGGGCCGGGCTACAATGAGCAGTTCTTC.

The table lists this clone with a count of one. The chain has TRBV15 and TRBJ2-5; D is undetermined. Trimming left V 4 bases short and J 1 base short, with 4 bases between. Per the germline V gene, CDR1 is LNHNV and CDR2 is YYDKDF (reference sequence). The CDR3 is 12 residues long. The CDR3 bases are TGTGCCACCAGCATGGGCCAAGAGACCCAGTACTTC. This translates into CATSMGQETQYF.

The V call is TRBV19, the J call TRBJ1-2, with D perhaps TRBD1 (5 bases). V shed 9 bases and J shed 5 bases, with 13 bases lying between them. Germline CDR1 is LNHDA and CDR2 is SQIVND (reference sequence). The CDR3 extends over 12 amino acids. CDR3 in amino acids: CASSSQGYGYTF. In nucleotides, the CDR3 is TGTGCCAGCTCTTCCCAGGGATATGGCTACACCTTC.

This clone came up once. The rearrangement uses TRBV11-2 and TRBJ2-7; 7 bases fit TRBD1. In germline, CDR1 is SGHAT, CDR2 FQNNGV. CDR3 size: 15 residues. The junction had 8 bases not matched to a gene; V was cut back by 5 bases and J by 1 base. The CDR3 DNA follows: TGTGCCAGCAGCCGAAGTGGGGGACAGTCCTACGAGCAGTACTTC. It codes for CASSRSGGQSYEQYF.

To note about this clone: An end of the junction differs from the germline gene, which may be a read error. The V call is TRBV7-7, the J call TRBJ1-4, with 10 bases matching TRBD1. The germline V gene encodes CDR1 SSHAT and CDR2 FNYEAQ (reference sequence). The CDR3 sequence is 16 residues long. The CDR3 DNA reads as TGTGCTAGCAGCTTAGGGACAGGGGATCCCAATGAAAAACTGTTTTTT. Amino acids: CASSLGTGDPNEKLFF.

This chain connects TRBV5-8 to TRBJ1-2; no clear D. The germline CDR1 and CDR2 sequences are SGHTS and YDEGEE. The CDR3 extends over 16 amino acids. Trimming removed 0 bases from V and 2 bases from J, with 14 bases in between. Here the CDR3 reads CASSLEVPALNYGYTF. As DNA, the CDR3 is TGTGCCAGCAGCTTGGAGGTTCCAGCCCTAAACTATGGCTACACCTTC.

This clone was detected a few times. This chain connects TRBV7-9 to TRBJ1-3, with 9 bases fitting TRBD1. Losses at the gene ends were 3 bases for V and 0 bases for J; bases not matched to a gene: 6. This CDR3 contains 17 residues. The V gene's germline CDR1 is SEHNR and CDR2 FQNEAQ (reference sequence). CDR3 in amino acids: CASSFTGGVGSGNTIYF. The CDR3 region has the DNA TGTGCCAGCAGCTTCACAGGGGGCGTAGGCTCTGGAAACACCATATATTTT. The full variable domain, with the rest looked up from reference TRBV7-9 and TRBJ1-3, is DTGVSQNPRHKITKRGQNVTFRCDPISEHNRLYWYRQTLGQGPEFLTYFQNEAQLEKSRLLSDRFSAERPKGSFSTLEIQRTEQGDSAMYLCASSFTGGVGSGNTIYFGEGSWLTVV.

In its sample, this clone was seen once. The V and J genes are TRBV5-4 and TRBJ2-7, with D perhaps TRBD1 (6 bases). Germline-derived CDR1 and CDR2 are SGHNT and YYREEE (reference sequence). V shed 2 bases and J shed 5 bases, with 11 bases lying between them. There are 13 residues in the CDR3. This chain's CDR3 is CASSFAGANEQYF. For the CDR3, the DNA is TGTGCCAGCAGCTTCGCAGGGGCCAACGAGCAGTACTTC.

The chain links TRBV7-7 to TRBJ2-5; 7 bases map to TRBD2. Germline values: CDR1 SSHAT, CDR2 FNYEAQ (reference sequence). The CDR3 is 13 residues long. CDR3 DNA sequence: TGTGCTAGCGGGTCGCTTGGAGGGGAGACCCAGTACTTC. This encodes CASGSLGGETQYF.

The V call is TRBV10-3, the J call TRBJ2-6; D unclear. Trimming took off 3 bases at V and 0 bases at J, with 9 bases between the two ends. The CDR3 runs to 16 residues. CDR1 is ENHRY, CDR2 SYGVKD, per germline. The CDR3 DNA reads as TGTGCCATCAGTGACGACTCTCGCTCTGGGGCCAACGTCCTGACTTTC. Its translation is CAISDDSRSGANVLTF.

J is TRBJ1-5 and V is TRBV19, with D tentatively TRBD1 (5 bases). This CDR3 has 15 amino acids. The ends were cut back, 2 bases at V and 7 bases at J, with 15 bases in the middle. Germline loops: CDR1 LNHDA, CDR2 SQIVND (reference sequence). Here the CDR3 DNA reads TGTGCCAGTAGTATAATTGACAGTTTTCGACAGCCCCAGCATTTT. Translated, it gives CASSIIDSFRQPQHF.